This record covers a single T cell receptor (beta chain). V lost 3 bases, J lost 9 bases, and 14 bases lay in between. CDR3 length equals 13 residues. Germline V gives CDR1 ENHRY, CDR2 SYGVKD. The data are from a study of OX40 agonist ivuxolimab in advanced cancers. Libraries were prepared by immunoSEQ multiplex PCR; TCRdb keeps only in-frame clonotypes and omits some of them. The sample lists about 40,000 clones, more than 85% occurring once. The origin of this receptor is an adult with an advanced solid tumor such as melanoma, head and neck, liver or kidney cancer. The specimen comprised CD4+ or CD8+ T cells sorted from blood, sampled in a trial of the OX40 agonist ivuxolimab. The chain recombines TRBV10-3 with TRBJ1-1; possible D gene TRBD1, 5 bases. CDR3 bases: TGTGCCATCAGTGACCCCTCCAGGGATAAAGCTTTCTTT. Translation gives CAISDPSRDKAFF.